The present TCR beta chain was sequenced within a study of response to subunit inactivated influenza vaccine. Regarding the study as a whole: Each seasonal influenza vaccination, the authors suggested, recruits few new T cells.

The CDR3 is 14 amino acids. Germline CDR1 is SGDLS and CDR2 is YYNGEE. The trim removed 4 bases at V and 3 bases at J, leaving 6 bases unmatched. Comment on this clonotype: Its antigen is still unknown.

TCRdb processed the RT-PCR reads anew with MiXCR; each CDR3 protein has one entry. Here the sample spans 300,000 to 350,000 distinct CDR3 sequences, 22% being singletons. The TCR comes from a man in his fifties or sixties who received an inactivated influenza vaccine. This sample comprised PBMCs from blood, obtained less than 22 months after vaccination. V gene TRBV9 combines with J gene TRBJ2-7; TRBD2 matches at 8 bases. CDR3 protein: CASSPSGGLYEQYF. For the CDR3, the DNA is TGTGCCAGCAGCCCAAGCGGGGGCCTCTACGAGCAGTACTTC.